This T cell receptor (beta chain) was profiled in a study of regulatory T cells in long-lasting Graves disease (dated by TCRdb to the early 2020s). A note on the overall study: Persistent Graves' disease was defined as persistently positive TSH receptor autoantibodies together with antithyroid drug treatment for over 5 years. Patients with persistent Graves' disease were compared with patients with newly diagnosed Graves' disease using TCR sequencing and RNA sequencing of peripheral blood. The study was conducted in China and was registered as a clinical trial. A total of approximately 35 samples underwent TCR sequencing: some 13 from persistent and around 20 from newly diagnosed Graves' disease patients. On average, persistent Graves' disease patients in the clinical cohort had been on antithyroid drugs for around ten years.

The library was obtained by multiplex PCR. Sequencing relied on an Illumina HiSeq 4000. TCR beta libraries were built with iRepertoire HTBI primers and Arm-PCR amplification of CDR3 regions. Gel purification was performed on PCR products prior to sequencing. The paper's data handling went like this. A total of 62 TRBV and approximately 15 TRBJ segments were identified across samples and were used for gene usage analysis of CDR3 amino acid clonotypes. COPE and FqMerger were used to merge filtered high-quality paired reads into contigs. BLAST was used to align contigs to IMGT TRBV, TRBD and TRBJ reference genes, with CDR3 defined following IMGT. Highly expanded clones were defined as clonotypes with a frequency above 0.1%. Shannon entropy was used to measure repertoire diversity, and the Gini coefficient was used to measure V-J evenness. A clonotype was considered public if more than one individual shared it. The raw public data were reprocessed by TCRdb itself: fastp quality trimming at Q25, MiXCR clonotype calling, in-frame beta chains only. Rows with one shared CDR3 protein collapse into an entry with the most common genes and DNA. The V and J calls come from TCRdb's annotation, not from the publication. The sample data list about 460,000 distinct CDR3 sequences, and roughly 22% of these were observed just once. The ten largest clones take up 10% to 15% of the sample.

The time point label of this sample denotes: persistent/refractory GD, antithyroid drugs over 5 years with positive TRAb. For both TCR sequencing and RNA sequencing, RNA was extracted from PBMCs using TRIzol. The diagnosis of Graves' disease was made according to American Thyroid Association guidelines. The patients came from an endocrinology department in Xi'an, China. Each patient gave approximately 9 milliliters of peripheral blood, collected in an EDTA anticoagulant tube. Ficoll Paque Plus density gradient separation was used to isolate PBMCs, and no additional T cell sorting was done. RNA quality was checked with an Agilent 2100 Bioanalyzer and agarose gel, and concentration with a NanoDrop 2000. Worth noting for this clonotype: The antigen it recognizes is unknown. Base qualities are missing; no much larger clone stands one base away.

What the research found in general, with its limitations: The study examined only peripheral blood because the primary lesion, thyroid tissue, could not be accessed. TRBV28, TRBJ1-2 and TRBJ2-5 were preferentially used in persistent disease, while TRBV20-1 and TRBJ2-1 were favored in newly diagnosed disease. The authors noted that the small sample size was a limitation that may lower accuracy. More public clonotypes were shared among persistent patients (over 2,500) than among newly diagnosed patients (more than 900). Sequencing and analysis were restricted to the TCR beta chain. Compared with newly diagnosed patients, patients with persistent Graves' disease had lower TCR Shannon entropy and fewer highly expanded clones, which suggests clonal expansion.

The CDR3, cysteine through phenylalanine, is 14 amino acids long. Just CDR3 DNA is preserved here, 42 bases in frame from base 1. Compared with germline, V lacks 4 bases and J lacks 1 base; bases without a gene match: 2. The CDR1 and CDR2 encoded by the germline V gene are SGHRS and YFSETQ. The input for sequencing was peripheral blood mononuclear cells (PBMCs), taken when the disease was refractory, from a patient treated with antithyroid drugs. The rearranged segments are TRBV5-1 and TRBJ1-1; 9 middle bases align to TRBD1. This sequence originates from a female donor with Graves disease. DNA sequence: TGCGCCAGCAGCGCACAGGGGGCGAACACTGAAGCTTTCTTT. Translation gives CASSAQGANTEAFF.